Listed below are T cell receptor beta chains from one sample, sequenced in a study of control samples from healthy donors and cancer patients. The data were produced by immunoSEQ multiplex PCR, yet TCRdb's version contains in-frame clones alone and is incomplete. The sample carries 100,000 to 150,000 clones, 80% to 90% recorded once. Sequenced input: blood. These TCRs come from a man aged 50-60 years in good health. Each CDR3 is given with its conserved first and last residue. Each record gives: clone size, J gene, D gene, V gene, CDR3 DNA, CDR3 protein. D genes are given only for firm matches. The size of a clone is reported for some rows only, either as once, few or many, or as a class for expanded clones.

-,TRBJ2-7,-,TRBV29-1,TGCAGCGCTAGACAGGCCCAATACGAGCAGTACTTC,CSARQAQYEQYF
-,TRBJ2-6,-,TRBV9,TGTGCCAGCAGCCCCGAGGTCGGGGCCAACGTCCTGACTTTC,CASSPEVGANVLTF
-,TRBJ1-1,-,TRBV11-2,TGTGCCAGCAGCTTAGGGGCGCGAACTGAAGCTTTCTTT,CASSLGARTEAFF
once,TRBJ2-3,-,TRBV5-1,TGCGCCAGCAGCTTTGAGGGCAGCACAGATACGCAGTATTTT,CASSFEGSTDTQYF
-,TRBJ1-2,-,TRBV14,TGTGCCACCTCCCCGGGAGGGACCTATGGCTACACCTTC,CATSPGGTYGYTF
-,TRBJ2-1,TRBD2,TRBV9,TGTGCCAGCAGCGTAGCTAGCGGGGGGCCCCAGGGGCAGTTCTTC,CASSVASGGPQGQFF
-,TRBJ2-2,-,TRBV3-1/TRBV3-2,TGTGCCAGCAGCCAAGATCCCCATAAACCGAACACCGGGGAGCTGTTTTTT,CASSQDPHKPNTGELFF
once,TRBJ1-1,-,TRBV29-1,TGCAGCGTTGAAGGAGCGAACACTGAAGCTTTCTTT,CSVEGANTEAFF
-,TRBJ1-6,-,TRBV19,TGTGCCAGTAAGGACGTGGGTAATTCACCCCTCCACTTT,CASKDVGNSPLHF
-,TRBJ2-2,TRBD1,TRBV19,TGTGCCAGCGACAGGGGTGGCGGGGAGCTGTTTTTT,CASDRGGGELFF
-,TRBJ1-1,TRBD1,TRBV18,TGTGCCAGCTCACCCCAGGGGGCAGGGACTGAAGCTTTCTTT,CASSPQGAGTEAFF
-,TRBJ2-7,TRBD1,TRBV18,TGTGCCAGCTCACCTCGACAGGGGAGACACGAGCAGTACTTC,CASSPRQGRHEQYF
once,TRBJ2-1,TRBD2,TRBV4-2,TGTGCCAGCAGCCGTGGGACTAGCGGGGGGGACTACAATGAGCAGTTCTTC,CASSRGTSGGDYNEQFF
-,TRBJ1-2,-,TRBV19,TGTGCCAGTAGTTCGGGCAGGTCTCCCCCTAACTATGGCTACACCTTC,CASSSGRSPPNYGYTF
-,TRBJ1-4,-,TRBV21-1,TGTGCCATCCACCGGGACGCCCCAACTAATGAAAAACTGTTTTTT,CAIHRDAPTNEKLFF
-,TRBJ1-3,-,TRBV27,TGTGCCAGCAGTCTAGGGCAGGGGACTGGAAACACCATATATTTT,CASSLGQGTGNTIYF
-,TRBJ2-5,-,TRBV19,TGTGCCAGTAGTGAGGGACACCGAGGGGAGACCCAGTACTTC,CASSEGHRGETQYF
-,TRBJ2-1,TRBD1,TRBV7-8,TGTGCCAGCAGCTTACTCCCGGGACAGGGGGGCCACAATGAGCAGTTCTTC,CASSLLPGQGGHNEQFF
-,TRBJ2-7,TRBD1,TRBV19,TGTGCCAGTAGTATCCGGGACAGCTACGAGCAGTACTTC,CASSIRDSYEQYF
once,TRBJ1-5,-,TRBV4-2,TGTGCCAGCAGCCAAGACTTAGGGGTAAGCAATCAGCCCCAGCATTTT,CASSQDLGVSNQPQHF
once,TRBJ2-3,TRBD1,TRBV15,TGTGCCACCCTCGGGACAGGGATTCCCCGGGGAGATACGCAGTATTTT,CATLGTGIPRGDTQYF
-,TRBJ2-7,-,TRBV29-1,TGCAGCGTTGATGAGGGCTACGAGCAGTACTTC,CSVDEGYEQYF
-,TRBJ1-1,TRBD1,TRBV27,TGTGCCAGCAGTCCTACTCCATTCCACAGGGGACCCGCGAACACTGAAGCTTTCTTT,CASSPTPFHRGPANTEAFF
-,TRBJ1-5,-,TRBV4-1,TGCGCCAGCAGCCAAGATCGATCCTCTGTGGTATGGCCCCAGCATTTT,CASSQDRSSVVWPQHF
-,TRBJ1-3,-,TRBV6-5,TGTGCCAGCAGTTACTCGATTGGCTCTGGAAACACCATATATTTT,CASSYSIGSGNTIYF
-,TRBJ2-3,TRBD2,TRBV3-1/TRBV3-2,TGTGCCAGCAGCCCCCATGTTACTAGCGGGATCAGCACAGATACGCAGTATTTT,CASSPHVTSGISTDTQYF
-,TRBJ2-3,-,TRBV5-1,TGCGCCAGCAGCCGCAATTCAGATACGCAGTATTTT,CASSRNSDTQYF
-,TRBJ2-2,-,TRBV19,TGTGCCAGTAGTACGCCCAGCTCGGCCGGGGAGCTGTTTTTT,CASSTPSSAGELFF
few,TRBJ1-2,-,TRBV3-1/TRBV3-2,TGTGCCAGCAGCCAATCAAACAGGAGGCTCGACTATGGCTACACCTTC,CASSQSNRRLDYGYTF
-,TRBJ2-5,TRBD1,TRBV7-7,TGTGCCAGCAGCCCGAGGACAGGGGGGGTGGAGACCCAGTACTTC,CASSPRTGGVETQYF
-,TRBJ1-2,-,TRBV27,TGTGCCAGCAGTCCCGGGGGGGCGGTCTATGGCTACACCTTC,CASSPGGAVYGYTF
-,TRBJ1-3,-,TRBV5-1,TGCGCCAGCAGCTCGGACTTTAGCTCTGGAAACACCATATATTTT,CASSSDFSSGNTIYF
-,TRBJ1-6,-,TRBV7-2,TGTGCCAGCAGCACCCGGACGGATTCACCCCTCCACTTT,CASSTRTDSPLHF
-,TRBJ1-6,-,TRBV3-1/TRBV3-2,TGTGCCAGCAGCCCTCCCGGACGTAATTCACCCCTCCACTTT,CASSPPGRNSPLHF
-,TRBJ2-2,TRBD2,TRBV6-1,TGTGCCAGCAGTGACGGCGGGGGGTACGTCGGGGAGCTGTTTTTT,CASSDGGGYVGELFF
-,TRBJ1-5,-,TRBV19,TGTGCCAGTAGTAGGCAGGACCTCGGGCCCCAGCATTTT,CASSRQDLGPQHF
few,TRBJ2-5,-,TRBV2,TGTGCCAGCAGTGCCTCGCGGGGTGGGGGTGAGACCCAGTACTTC,CASSASRGGGETQYF
few,TRBJ1-1,-,TRBV6-1,TGTGCCAGCAGTGACGGGGGCTCGAACACTGAAGCTTTCTTT,CASSDGGSNTEAFF
-,TRBJ1-5,-,TRBV7-2,TGTGCCAGCAGCTTAATGGAGGATCAGCCCCAGCATTTT,CASSLMEDQPQHF
-,TRBJ1-2,-,TRBV19,TGTGCCAGTAGCAAGGGTTTTGGGCATGGCTACACCTTC,CASSKGFGHGYTF
-,TRBJ1-1,TRBD1,TRBV5-1,TGCGCCAGCAGCTTCTCAACAGGGGTCGGTGTGAACACTGAAGCTTTCTTT,CASSFSTGVGVNTEAFF
-,TRBJ1-2,-,TRBV30,TGTGCCTGGTCCACAGGGTCCTATGGCTACACCTTC,CAWSTGSYGYTF
-,TRBJ2-7,-,TRBV7-5,TGTGCCAGAAGCTTAACTAGCGGGGGATCCTACGAGCAGTACTTC,CARSLTSGGSYEQYF
-,TRBJ1-2,TRBD1,TRBV30,TGTGCCTGGAGTTGGGCCAGGGGGGGCTACACCTTC,CAWSWARGGYTF
-,TRBJ2-3,-,TRBV6-5,TGTGCCAGCAGTCCAGGGTCTAGCACAGATACGCAGTATTTT,CASSPGSSTDTQYF
-,TRBJ1-2,-,TRBV29-1,TGCAGCGTTGAAGATTCCCCAGGATACAGGGTGGGCTATGGCTACACCTTC,CSVEDSPGYRVGYGYTF
once,TRBJ1-3,TRBD1,TRBV5-1,TGCGCCAGCAGCGGACAGGGGGACTCTGGAAACACCATATATTTT,CASSGQGDSGNTIYF
-,TRBJ1-6,-,TRBV21-1,TGTGCCAGCAGCACATTCGACAGGGGGCTAAAATCACCCCTCCACTTT,CASSTFDRGLKSPLHF
-,TRBJ2-1,-,TRBV7-8,TGTGCCAGCAGCCCCAAAAGGGGGGCGCTCAATGAGCAGTTCTTC,CASSPKRGALNEQFF